Each of the 29 T cell receptor beta chains below was sequenced from the same sample in a study of blood T cell repertoires in COVID-19. TCRdb's copy holds only in-frame clones and misses some; the assay was immunoSEQ multiplex PCR. The repertoire has about 75,000 clones, roughly 88% of them found once; the top ten carry 2.5% to 3%. Input material: peripheral blood. Receptors originate from a human donor in a cohort sampled during active COVID-19.

The chain couples TRBV7-8 to TRBJ2-7; 10 bases are shared with TRBD2. V gave up 8 bases and J gave up 2 bases; unmatched junction bases: 9. Germline V CDR1 and CDR2: SGHVS, FQNEAQ. This CDR3 contains 15 residues. Here the CDR3 reads CASSGGGLATYEQYF. CDR3 coding DNA: TGTGCCAGCTCTGGAGGGGGACTAGCGACCTACGAGCAGTACTTC.

The chain uses TRBV27 and TRBJ2-7; TRBD1 aligns across 7 bases. The CDR3 is 17 amino acids. Losses at the gene ends were 2 bases for V and 5 bases for J; bases not matched to a gene: 15. Germline V gene data show CDR1 as MNHEY and CDR2 as SMNVEV (reference sequence). The CDR3, as DNA: TGTGCCAGCAGTTTAGGCCCCCAAATGGGGACAGTGGACGAGCAGTACTTC. Protein sequence: CASSLGPQMGTVDEQYF.

V is TRBV3-1 (or the pseudogene TRBV3-2) and J is TRBJ2-2; D is unclear. The CDR3 covers 11 residues. With 3 bases removed from V and 8 bases from J, the gap between germline ends came to 4 bases. CDR1 is LGHDT and CDR2 is YNNKEL in the germline V gene (reference sequence). The CDR3, as DNA: TGTGCCAGCAGCCACGTGGGGGAGCTGTTTTTT. This encodes CASSHVGELFF.

This clone was observed a few times. The chain employs TRBV7-9 and TRBJ1-1; 7 positions agree with TRBD1. From germline, CDR1 is SEHNR and CDR2 FQNEAQ (reference sequence). The CDR3 is made up of 15 amino acids. The V gene end was trimmed by 1 base and the J gene end by 0 bases; junction bases not matched to a gene: 2. The DNA for the CDR3 is TGTGCCAGCAGCTTAGGGGACAGAATGAACACTGAAGCTTTCTTT. Translation: CASSLGDRMNTEAFF.

The chain employs TRBV12-3 or TRBV12-4 and TRBJ1-2; tentatively, D is TRBD1 (6 bases). The ends were cut back, 8 bases at V and 7 bases at J, with 11 bases in the middle. The CDR3 consists of 11 residues. The CDR3 sequence is CASQGGGGYTF. Here the CDR3 DNA reads TGTGCCAGCCAAGGGGGGGGTGGCTACACCTTC.

The chain is built from TRBV7-9 and TRBJ2-5; no definite D call. V was clipped by 0 bases and J by 4 bases, with 15 bases between them. The CDR3 is made up of 16 amino acids. The germline gives CDR1 SEHNR, CDR2 FQNEAQ (reference sequence). CDR3 region: CASSLALSGFGETQYF. CDR3 in DNA: TGTGCCAGCAGCTTAGCTTTGTCGGGTTTTGGAGAGACCCAGTACTTC.

The V call is TRBV5-1, the J call TRBJ1-1; D is perhaps TRBD1 (6 bases). The germline V gene has CDR1 SGHRS and CDR2 YFSETQ. Trimming removed 4 bases from V and 8 bases from J, with 15 bases in between. The CDR3 consists of 13 residues. The CDR3 nucleotides are TGCGCCAGCAGCCCGACAGGAATCACCGAAGCTTTCTTT. The encoded protein is CASSPTGITEAFF. Variable domain in full (rest from reference TRBV5-1 and TRBJ1-1): KAGVTQTPRYLIKTRGQQVTLSCSPISGHRSVSWYQQTPGQGLQFLFEYFSETQRNKGNFPGRFSGRQFSNSRSEMNVSTLELGDSALYLCASSPTGITEAFFGQGTRLTVV.

On this clone itself: At the DNA level, this CDR3 is encoded by other sequences in the same sample as well. The chain carries TRBV2 and TRBJ1-5, with D possibly matching TRBD1 (6 bases). From germline, CDR1 is SNHLY and CDR2 FYNNEI. The CDR3 covers 15 residues. Trimming pared 6 bases from V and 1 base from J, leaving 13 bases between. As DNA, the CDR3 is TGTGCCAGCAGCGTTGGACAGTTGAGCAATCAGCCCCAGCATTTT. Protein: CASSVGQLSNQPQHF.

V and J are TRBV7-9 and TRBJ2-1; 12 nucleotides align to TRBD2. The CDR3 extends over 16 amino acids. With 4 bases clipped from V and 2 bases from J, the junction kept 3 bases outside the gene matches. The germline CDR1 and CDR2 sequences are SEHNR and FQNEAQ (reference sequence). The CDR3 sequence is CASSSRTSGAYNEQFF. CDR3 coding DNA: TGTGCCAGCAGCTCCCGGACTAGCGGGGCCTACAATGAGCAGTTCTTC.

This chain connects TRBV7-3 to TRBJ2-3; TRBD2 is a possible D gene (5 bases). CDR1 and CDR2 from the germline V gene are SGHTA and FQGTGA. V lost 5 bases, J lost 0 bases, and 12 bases lay in between. CDR3 size: 15 residues. This CDR3 reads CASSPSGGSTDTQYF. The CDR3 region has the DNA TGTGCCAGCAGCCCTTCCGGCGGGAGCACAGATACGCAGTATTTT.

This chain uses TRBV7-3 with TRBJ2-7, with TRBD2 identical over 14 bases. The CDR3 sequence is 15 residues long. V shed 6 bases, J shed 4 bases, and the junction held 5 bases outside the gene matches. Germline V gene lookup returns CDR1 SGHTA and CDR2 FQGTGA. The CDR3 DNA sequence: TGTGCCAGCAGTTCGGGACTAGCGGGAGTTTACGAGCAGTACTTC. Translating it yields CASSSGLAGVYEQYF.

The CDR3 loop is CASSLSASGSNEQFF. The CDR3 DNA reads TGTGCCAGCAGCTTATCCGCTAGCGGGAGTAATGAGCAGTTCTTC. The rearrangement links TRBV7-2 to TRBJ2-1; 10 bases match TRBD2. With V trimmed by 2 bases and J by 7 bases, 5 bases remained unmatched. Germline V gene sequence: CDR1 SGHTA, CDR2 FQGNSA. CDR3 length: 15 amino acids.

In DNA, the CDR3 is TGTGCCAGCAGCTCTACAGGGGGCAATTCACCCCTCCACTTT. It is translated as CASSSTGGNSPLHF. The chain employs TRBV13 and TRBJ1-6; 9 bases fit TRBD1. Germline CDR1 PRHDT, CDR2 FYEKMQ (reference sequence). V was pared by 4 bases and J by 7 bases, with 2 bases of the junction left unmatched. The CDR3 length is 14 residues.

This chain connects TRBV21-1 to TRBJ2-3; TRBD2, the table's D call, lacks a check against the DNA. TRBV21-1 is a pseudogene segment. This CDR3 contains 16 residues. The CDR3 sequence: CASSKLLAGGTDTQYF. CDR3 nucleotides: TGTGCCAGCAGCAAATTACTAGCGGGAGGCACAGATACGCAGTATTTT.

The chain uses TRBV10-3 and TRBJ2-1; TRBD2 agrees at 13 bases. Germline lookup yields CDR1 ENHRY and CDR2 SYGVKD. The CDR3 has 18 amino acids. The J segment lost 3 bases and the V segment lost 4 bases, leaving 9 bases of the junction unmatched. The DNA of the CDR3 is TGTGCCATCAGTGGGGGGACTAGCGGGGCCTCCTACTACAATGAGCAGTTCTTC. Encoded protein: CAISGGTSGASYYNEQFF.

The J gene is TRBJ2-4, the V gene TRBV19; 7 nucleotides line up with TRBD1. With 3 bases clipped from V and 0 bases from J, the junction kept 11 bases outside the gene matches. Germline V gene sequence: CDR1 LNHDA, CDR2 SQIVND (reference sequence). The CDR3 loop spans 18 amino acids. CDR3 amino acids: CASSILKQGTTAKNIQYF. CDR3 nucleotide sequence: TGTGCCAGTAGTATCCTCAAACAGGGGACGACAGCCAAAAACATTCAGTACTTC.

The gene calls are TRBV10-1 and TRBJ2-1; 12 bases are shared with TRBD2. Germline-derived CDR1 and CDR2 are WNHNN and SYGVQD (reference sequence). The V segment lost 4 bases and the J segment 1 base; nucleotides outside the gene matches: 5. The CDR3 is 17 residues long. CDR3 residues: CASSASSGGVSYNEQFF. CDR3 bases: TGCGCCAGCAGTGCATCTAGCGGGGGGGTTTCCTACAATGAGCAGTTCTTC.

This chain connects TRBV4-3 to TRBJ2-5; D remains unclear. Trimming removed 4 bases at V and 1 base at J, with 22 bases between. Germline-derived CDR1 and CDR2 are LGHNA and YSLEER. The CDR3 extends over 18 amino acids. The CDR3 protein is CASSRAPAQAALQETQYF. DNA of the CDR3: TGCGCCAGCAGCCGAGCCCCAGCCCAGGCTGCCCTCCAAGAGACCCAGTACTTC.

The V gene is TRBV28, the J gene TRBJ1-1; D is uncertain. Germline CDR1 reads MDHEN; CDR2 reads SYDVKM. Trimming stripped 3 bases from V and 3 bases from J, with 8 bases between. This CDR3 spans 13 amino acids. The CDR3, as DNA: TGTGCCAGCAGTTTTAAGCTTGACACTGAAGCTTTCTTT. As protein: CASSFKLDTEAFF.

The chain couples TRBV4-3 to TRBJ2-7, with D possibly TRBD1 on 6 matching bases. The CDR3 totals 16 residues. Trimming took 0 bases from V and 3 from J, leaving 15 bases between them. The germline CDR1 and CDR2 sequences are LGHNA and YSLEER. CDR3 sequence: CASSQEAGQTLYEQYF. The CDR3 DNA reads as TGCGCCAGCAGCCAAGAGGCCGGACAGACTCTCTACGAGCAGTACTTC.

V usage is TRBV19 and J usage is TRBJ1-1, with 11 bases identical to TRBD1. Germline V gives CDR1 LNHDA, CDR2 SQIVND (reference sequence). The CDR3 is 15 residues long. V gave up 8 bases and J gave up 5 bases; unmatched junction bases: 10. The CDR3 is CASPREGQGGTEAFF. CDR3 in DNA: TGTGCCAGTCCGCGGGAGGGACAGGGGGGGACTGAAGCTTTCTTT.

The J gene is TRBJ2-3, the V gene TRBV7-6; 9 bases align to TRBD1. Trimming took 4 bases from V and 0 from J; bases not matched to a gene: 5. Germline CDR1 is SGHVS and CDR2 is FNYEAQ. The CDR3 runs 16 residues. CDR3 bases: TGTGCCAGCAGCTCCGGGACAGGGTCTAGCACAGATACGCAGTATTTT. Translation: CASSSGTGSSTDTQYF.

The chain couples TRBV19 to TRBJ2-7; TRBD1 is a possible D gene (6 bases). Germline V gene sequence: CDR1 LNHDA, CDR2 SQIVND (reference sequence). The CDR3 consists of 14 residues. Trimming pared 3 bases from V and 1 base from J, leaving 10 bases between. This CDR3 reads CASSIGTSSYEQYF. The DNA for the CDR3 is TGTGCCAGTAGTATCGGGACAAGTTCCTACGAGCAGTACTTC.

The chain is built from TRBV7-6 and TRBJ2-1; TRBD1 aligns across 7 bases. CDR1 is SGHVS and CDR2 is FNYEAQ in the germline V gene. The CDR3 has 15 amino acids. With 5 bases clipped from V and 5 bases from J, the junction kept 9 bases outside the gene matches. The CDR3: CASSPQDRPHNEQFF. CDR3 coding DNA: TGTGCCAGCAGCCCCCAGGACAGGCCTCACAATGAGCAGTTCTTC.

This clone was seen a few times. The chain joins TRBV15 to TRBJ2-2; 10 bases are a match to TRBD2. Per the germline V gene, CDR1 is LNHNV and CDR2 is YYDKDF (reference sequence). The CDR3 covers 16 residues. V lost 2 bases to trimming and J lost 7 bases; unmatched junction nucleotides: 7. Here the CDR3 DNA reads TGTGCCACCAGCAGACCCACTAGCGGGATTCGCGGGGAGCTGTTTTTT. This encodes CATSRPTSGIRGELFF.

The chain has TRBV5-6 and TRBJ1-1; no definite D call. This CDR3 has 15 residues. Germline-derived CDR1 and CDR2 are SGHDT and YYEEEE. Trimming took off 1 base at V and 4 bases at J, with 14 bases between the two ends. The CDR3 nucleotides read TGTGCCAGCAGCTTGTTTGATGCGGCGGGCACTGAAGCTTTCTTT. It specifies CASSLFDAAGTEAFF.

The J gene is TRBJ2-1, the V gene TRBV18; the match to TRBD1 covers 8 bases. CDR3 length: 14 amino acids. Looked up from germline, CDR1 is KGHSH and CDR2 is LQKENI. Trimming at V came to 5 bases and at J to 6 bases, leaving 6 bases not matched to a gene. Here the CDR3 reads CASSSGQGINEQFF. CDR3 in DNA: TGTGCCAGCTCATCAGGACAGGGTATCAATGAGCAGTTCTTC. Together with reference TRBV18 and TRBJ2-1, the CDR3 gives the full variable domain: NAGVMQNPRHLVRRRGQEARLRCSPMKGHSHVYWYRQLPEEGLKFMVYLQKENIIDESGMPKERFSAEFPKEGPSILRIQQVVRGDSAAYFCASSSGQGINEQFFGPGTRLTVL.

CDR3 DNA: TGTGCCAGCAGCTTAGAACGGGGTGGAAACACCATATATTTT. This sequence encodes CASSLERGGNTIYF. The genes are TRBV7-6 and TRBJ1-3, with D hard to call. The CDR3 length is 14 residues. In germline, CDR1 is SGHVS, CDR2 FNYEAQ. Trimming removed 1 base at V and 3 bases at J, with 7 bases between. Supplemented by reference TRBV7-6 and TRBJ1-3, the full variable domain reads GAGVSQSPRYKVTKRGQDVALRCDPISGHVSLYWYRQALGQGPEFLTYFNYEAQQDKSGLPNDRFSAERPEGSISTLTIQRTEQRDSAMYRCASSLERGGNTIYFGEGSWLTVV.

The chain uses TRBV6-5 and TRBJ2-1; 9 bases line up with TRBD2. V was clipped by 4 bases and J by 6 bases; unmatched bases: 10. CDR3 length: 16 amino acids. Per germline, CDR1 MNHEY and CDR2 SVGAGI. CDR3 DNA: TGTGCCAGCAGTTGGGCTAGCGGGAAGGTCGGCAATGAGCAGTTCTTC. Translated, it gives CASSWASGKVGNEQFF.